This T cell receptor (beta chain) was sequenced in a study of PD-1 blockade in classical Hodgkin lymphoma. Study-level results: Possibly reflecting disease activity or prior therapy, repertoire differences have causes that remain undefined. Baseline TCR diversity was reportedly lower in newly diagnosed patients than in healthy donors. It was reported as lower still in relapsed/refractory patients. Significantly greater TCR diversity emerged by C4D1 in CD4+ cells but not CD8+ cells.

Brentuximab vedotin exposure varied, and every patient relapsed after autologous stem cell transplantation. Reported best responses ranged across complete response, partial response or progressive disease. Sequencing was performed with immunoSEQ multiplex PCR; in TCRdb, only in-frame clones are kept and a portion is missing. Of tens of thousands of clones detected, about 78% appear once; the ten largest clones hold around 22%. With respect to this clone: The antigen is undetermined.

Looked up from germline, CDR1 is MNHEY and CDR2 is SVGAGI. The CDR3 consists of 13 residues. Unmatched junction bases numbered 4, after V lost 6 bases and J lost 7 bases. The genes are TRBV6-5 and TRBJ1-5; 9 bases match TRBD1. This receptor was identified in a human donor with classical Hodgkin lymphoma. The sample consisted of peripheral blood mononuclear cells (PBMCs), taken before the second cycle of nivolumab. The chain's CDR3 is CASSGTGYQPQHF. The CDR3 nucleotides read TGTGCCAGCAGCGGGACAGGGTACCAGCCCCAGCATTTT.